Following are 4 T cell receptor beta chains from one sample sequenced in a study of regulatory T cells in long-lasting Graves disease. Noted time point: newly diagnosed GD, antithyroid drugs for less than 3 months. Making the TCR library involved RNA that had been extracted from PBMCs. CDR3 regions were amplified by Arm-PCR using iRepertoire HTBI primers to build TCR beta libraries. Via MiXCR, TCRdb re-called the multiplex PCR reads, giving one row per CDR3 protein. The sample includes fewer than 550,000 distinct CDR3 sequences, roughly 17% seen only once; the top ten take around a quarter. Separately, the same data were catalogued under a study of T cells in Graves' hyperthyroidism and ophthalmopathy.

The material was peripheral blood mononuclear cells (PBMCs), obtained at new diagnosis, from a patient treated with antithyroid drugs. These receptors originate from a woman younger than 35 with Graves disease.

V and J are TRBV10-3 and TRBJ2-7; D is undetermined. Trimming shortened V by 4 bases and J by 7 bases, and 11 bases separated the two germline ends. Germline values: CDR1 ENHRY, CDR2 SYGVKD. The CDR3 extends over 12 amino acids. In DNA, the CDR3 is TGTGCCATCAGTGGCAATAGCTGGGAGCAGTACTTC. Protein product: CAISGNSWEQYF.

The V and J genes are TRBV20-1 and TRBJ1-5, with TRBD1 matching over 10 bases. The CDR3 extends over 21 amino acids. V lost 3 bases, J lost 2 bases, and 22 bases stayed unmatched. Per germline, CDR1 DFQATT and CDR2 SNEGSKA (reference sequence). The CDR3 DNA sequence: TGCAGTGCTAGCCGGACCCGTGGGGGACAGGGGACACCTCAGCGCAATCAGCCCCAGCATTTT. Its translation: CSASRTRGGQGTPQRNQPQHF.

This clonotype has a handful of counts. This chain uses TRBV9 with TRBJ2-1; TRBD2 aligns across 11 bases. Germline V gene data show CDR1 as SGDLS and CDR2 as YYNGEE. With V trimmed by 0 bases and J by 7 bases, 9 bases remained unmatched. CDR3 length: 17 amino acids. The CDR3 DNA reads TGTGCCAGCAGCGTAGCTTCTCCTAGCGGGAGGATGAATGAGCAGTTCTTC. Translation gives CASSVASPSGRMNEQFF.

This clonotype was seen repeatedly, ten times or more. The chain links TRBV6-2 or TRBV6-3 to TRBJ1-6; D is perhaps TRBD1 (6 bases). This CDR3 comprises 14 residues. From germline, CDR1 is MNHEY and CDR2 SVGEGT. Deletions cut 5 bases from V and 9 bases from J, with 14 bases between. Here the CDR3 DNA reads TGTGCCAGCAGTGACGGACAGAAACTTTCACCCCTCCACTTT. This translates into CASSDGQKLSPLHF.